This T cell receptor (beta chain) is from a study of blood T cell repertoires in COVID-19. Across the study: Sites in the United States, Italy and Spain provided acute and convalescent COVID-19 samples. In each case, the material was cDNA or gDNA derived from T cells, B-cell-depleted T cells, or PBMCs.

This CDR3 comprises 13 residues. Germline CDR1 reads LNHDA; CDR2 reads SQIVND (reference sequence). With 6 bases clipped from V and 4 bases from J, the junction kept 3 bases outside the gene matches. Original processing notes: Researchers report that nucleated cell counts were estimated from reference gene primer amplification. The protocol was immunoSEQ multiplex PCR, while the TCRdb copy is restricted to in-frame clones and leaves out a portion. Clonal size and the V and J genes are those of that table, whereas D and trimming came from the DNA. The sample holds approximately 350,000 clones; more than 80% are singletons and the top ten take approximately 1.2%.

The chain combines TRBV19 with TRBJ1-1; 9 positions agree with TRBD1. Sequenced input: peripheral blood. The sequence came from a man aged 35-49 years with acute or convalescent COVID-19. CDR3 sequence (DNA): TGTGCCAGTAGCCAGACAGGGGGCACTGAAGCTTTCTTT. Its protein product is CASSQTGGTEAFF.